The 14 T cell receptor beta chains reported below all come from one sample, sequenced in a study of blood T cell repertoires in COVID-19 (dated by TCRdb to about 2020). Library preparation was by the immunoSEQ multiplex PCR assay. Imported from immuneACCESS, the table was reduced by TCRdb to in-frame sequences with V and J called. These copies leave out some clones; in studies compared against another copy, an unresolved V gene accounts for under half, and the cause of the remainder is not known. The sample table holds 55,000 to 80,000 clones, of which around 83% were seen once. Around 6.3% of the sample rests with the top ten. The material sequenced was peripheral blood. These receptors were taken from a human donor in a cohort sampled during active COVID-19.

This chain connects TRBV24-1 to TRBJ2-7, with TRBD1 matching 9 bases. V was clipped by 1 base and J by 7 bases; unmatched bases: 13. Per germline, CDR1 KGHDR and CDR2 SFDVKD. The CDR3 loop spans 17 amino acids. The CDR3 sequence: CATSDLKKGQGPREQYF. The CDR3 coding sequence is TGTGCCACCAGTGATTTAAAAAAGGGACAGGGACCCAGGGAGCAGTACTTC.

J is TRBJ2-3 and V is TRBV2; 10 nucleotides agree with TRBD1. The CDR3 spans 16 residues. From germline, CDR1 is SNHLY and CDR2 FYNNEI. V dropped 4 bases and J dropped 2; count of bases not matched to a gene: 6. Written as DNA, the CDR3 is TGTGCCAGCAGTGCCATGGGGACAGGGGTCACAGATACGCAGTATTTT. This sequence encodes CASSAMGTGVTDTQYF.

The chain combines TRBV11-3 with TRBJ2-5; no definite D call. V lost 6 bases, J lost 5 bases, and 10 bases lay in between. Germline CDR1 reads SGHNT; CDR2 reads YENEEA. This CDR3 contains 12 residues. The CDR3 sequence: CASSSYGETQYF. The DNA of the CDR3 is TGTGCCAGCAGTTCTTACGGGGAGACCCAGTACTTC.

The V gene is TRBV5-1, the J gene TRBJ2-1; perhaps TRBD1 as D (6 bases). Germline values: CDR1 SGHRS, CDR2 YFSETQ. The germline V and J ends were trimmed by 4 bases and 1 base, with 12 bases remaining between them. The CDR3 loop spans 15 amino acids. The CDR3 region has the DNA TGCGCCAGCAGCCGACAGGCCTCATCCTACAATGAGCAGTTCTTC. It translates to CASSRQASSYNEQFF.

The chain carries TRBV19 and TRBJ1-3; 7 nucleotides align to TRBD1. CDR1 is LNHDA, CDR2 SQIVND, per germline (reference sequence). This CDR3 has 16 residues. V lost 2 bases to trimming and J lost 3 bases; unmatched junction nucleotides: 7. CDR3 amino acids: CASSIRAGGNGNTIYF. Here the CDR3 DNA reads TGTGCCAGTAGTATAAGGGCAGGGGGTAATGGAAACACCATATATTTT.

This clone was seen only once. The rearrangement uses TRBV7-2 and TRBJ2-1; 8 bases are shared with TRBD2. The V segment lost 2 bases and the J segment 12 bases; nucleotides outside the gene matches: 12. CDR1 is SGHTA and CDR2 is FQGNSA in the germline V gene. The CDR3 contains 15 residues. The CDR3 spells CASSLTGGIVGGQFF. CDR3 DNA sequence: TGTGCCAGCAGCTTAACGGGAGGGATCGTGGGAGGGCAGTTCTTC.

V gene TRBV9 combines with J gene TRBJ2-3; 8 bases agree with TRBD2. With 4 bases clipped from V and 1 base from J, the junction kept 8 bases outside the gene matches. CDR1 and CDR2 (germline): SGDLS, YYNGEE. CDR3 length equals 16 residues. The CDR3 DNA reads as TGTGCCAGCAGCCCACAAAGGACTAGCCGCACAGATACGCAGTATTTT. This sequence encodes CASSPQRTSRTDTQYF.

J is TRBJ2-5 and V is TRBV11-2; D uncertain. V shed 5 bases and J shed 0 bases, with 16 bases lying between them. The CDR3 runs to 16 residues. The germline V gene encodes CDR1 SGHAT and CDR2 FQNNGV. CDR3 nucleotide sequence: TGTGCCAGCAGCCTACGACTCTCGGCAAACCAAGAGACCCAGTACTTC. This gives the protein CASSLRLSANQETQYF.

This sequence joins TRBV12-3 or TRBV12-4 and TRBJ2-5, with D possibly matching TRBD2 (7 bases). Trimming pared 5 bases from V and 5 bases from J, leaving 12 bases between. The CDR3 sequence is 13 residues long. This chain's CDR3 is CASSLGGGETQYF. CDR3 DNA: TGTGCCAGCAGTCTAGGGGGGGGCGAGACCCAGTACTTC.

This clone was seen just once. CDR3 bases: TGTGCCACCAGCAGAGGGGTGGAACAGGCGAATGAAAAACTGTTTTTT. Translating gives CATSRGVEQANEKLFF. This sequence joins TRBV15 and TRBJ1-4; a possible D gene is TRBD1 (5 bases). Germline values: CDR1 LNHNV, CDR2 YYDKDF (reference sequence). The CDR3 runs to 16 residues. The V end was cut by 1 base, the J end by 5 bases, with 14 bases between.

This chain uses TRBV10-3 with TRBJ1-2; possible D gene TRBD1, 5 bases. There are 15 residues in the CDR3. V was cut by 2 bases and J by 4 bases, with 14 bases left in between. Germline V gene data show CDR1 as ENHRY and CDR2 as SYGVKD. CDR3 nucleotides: TGTGCCATCAGTGAGGGAAGGGGAGGTTTCTATGGCTACACCTTC. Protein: CAISEGRGGFYGYTF.

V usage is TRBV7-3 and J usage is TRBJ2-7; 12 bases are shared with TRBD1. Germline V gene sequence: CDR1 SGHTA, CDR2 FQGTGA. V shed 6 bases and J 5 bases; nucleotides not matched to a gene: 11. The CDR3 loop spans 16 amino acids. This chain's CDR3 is CASSRRPGQGAHEQYF. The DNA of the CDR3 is TGTGCCAGCAGTCGTAGACCGGGACAGGGGGCCCACGAGCAGTACTTC.

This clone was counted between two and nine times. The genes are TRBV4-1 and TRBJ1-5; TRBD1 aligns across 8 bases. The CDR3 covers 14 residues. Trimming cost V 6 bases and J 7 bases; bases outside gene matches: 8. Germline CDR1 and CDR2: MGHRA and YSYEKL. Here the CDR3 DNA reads TGCGCCAGCAGTACCCGGGACAGGAACCAGCCCCAGCATTTT. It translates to CASSTRDRNQPQHF.

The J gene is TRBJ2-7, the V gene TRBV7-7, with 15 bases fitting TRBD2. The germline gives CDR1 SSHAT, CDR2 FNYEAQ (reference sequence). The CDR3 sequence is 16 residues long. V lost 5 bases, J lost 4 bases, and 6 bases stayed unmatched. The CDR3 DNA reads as TGTGCCAGCAGCCCCGGGACTAGCGGGGGGTCATACGAGCAGTACTTC. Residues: CASSPGTSGGSYEQYF.